This T cell receptor (beta chain) was found in a study of T cells in Graves' hyperthyroidism and ophthalmopathy. RNA transcripts provided the source from which TCR beta CDR3 regions were amplified. HTBI primers were used for first-round RT-PCR of the TCR CDR3. TCRdb redid the calling of the multiplex PCR reads with MiXCR, one entry per CDR3 protein. Here the sample spans fewer than 600,000 distinct CDR3 sequences, around an eighth being singletons. It was uncontrolled infection, other autoimmune disease, pregnancy or lactation that excluded patients. The sample holds many counts of this clonotype. Its antigen is as yet unknown. Study-level results: Before onset, by a median of approximately 6.2 months, the model predicted ophthalmopathy.

The sequence was obtained from a woman between 18 and 30 years old with Graves' hyperthyroidism. The sequencing input was blood.

CDR3 nucleotide sequence: TGTGCCAGCACCGAAAGCCCCCGCGGGGAGGATACGCAGTATTTT. Amino acids: CASTESPRGEDTQYF. The V and J genes are TRBV9 and TRBJ2-3; the D gene is possibly TRBD2 (6 bases). Trimming removed 6 bases at V and 6 bases at J, with 20 bases between. CDR3 size: 15 residues. The V gene's germline CDR1 is SGDLS and CDR2 YYNGEE. The full variable domain, in which reference TRBV9 and TRBJ2-3 provide the parts outside the CDR3, is DSGVTQTPKHLITATGQRVTLRCSPRSGDLSVYWYQQSLDQGLQFLIQYYNGEERAKGNILERFSAQQFPDLHSELNLSSLELGDSALYFCASTESPRGEDTQYFGPGTRLTVL.